This T cell receptor beta chain was found in a study of blood T cell repertoires in COVID-19. Trimming stripped 5 bases from V and 6 bases from J, with 9 bases between. Germline-derived CDR1 and CDR2 are DFQATT and SNEGSKA (reference sequence). This CDR3 is 11 amino acids long. Assay: immunoSEQ multiplex PCR; the TCRdb copy retains only in-frame clones and omits some. This table holds roughly 49,000 clones, over 80% found once. This clone was found a few times. The genes are TRBV20-1 and TRBJ2-3; no reliable D call. The receptor comes from a human donor in a cohort sampled during active COVID-19. The sequenced material came from peripheral blood. The CDR3 DNA sequence: TGCAGTGCTCCTTCTCGGGATACGCAGTATTTT. Amino acids: CSAPSRDTQYF.